This TCR beta chain came from a study of T cells in women clearing cervical HPV infection. On this clone itself: The CDR3 end is not reached by the read, which stops 3 residues before it; the germline J gene fills it in.

Libraries were prepared by immunoSEQ multiplex PCR; TCRdb keeps only in-frame clonotypes and omits some of them. Reported are over 25,000 clones; the ten largest clones contain 7.8%. The CDR3 spans 15 residues. Germline CDR1 SGHKS, CDR2 YYEKEE (reference sequence). The V gene end was trimmed by 3 bases and the J gene end by 9 bases; junction bases not matched to a gene: 7. Sequencing was carried out using blood buffy coat. The receptor comes from a woman aged 18-70 years with a cervical HPV16 infection that either progressed to CIN3+ or cleared (not recorded which). The rearrangement uses TRBV5-5 and TRBJ2-1; TRBD2 matches 12 bases. CDR3 bases read: TGTGCCAGCAGCTGGAGACTAGCGGGAGAGGTTGAG. It yields the protein CASSWRLAGEVE. The full-length CDR3 reads as CASSWRLAGEVEQFF.